This is a list of T cell receptor beta chains from one sample in a study of T cell changes during pregnancy in multiple sclerosis. Profiling relied on immunoSEQ multiplex PCR, and the TCRdb table lists in-frame clones only, not all of them. In the table there are approximately 40,000 clones, around 90% of which are singletons. The sample consisted of CD4+ T cells from peripheral blood mononuclear cells, taken in the second trimester of pregnancy. The origin of the receptors is a female donor with multiple sclerosis, enrolled in a pregnancy study. The CDR3 runs from the conserved cysteine through the conserved F or W. Fields, in order: J gene, V gene, clone size, D gene, CDR3 protein, CDR3 DNA. D genes are given only for firm matches. Some rows mark clone size as missing; the rest say once, few, many or name a class of expanded clone.

>TRBJ2-7|TRBV2|.|TRBD2
CASTRDGGTYEQYF
TGTGCCAGCACTAGAGACGGGGGGACTTACGAGCAGTACTTC
>TRBJ1-5|TRBV28|.|TRBD1
CASKTGGRNQPQHF
TGTGCCAGCAAGACAGGGGGTCGCAATCAGCCTCAGCATTTT
>TRBJ1-4|TRBV6-5|.|.
CASSYMGGRREKLFF
TGTGCCAGCAGTTACATGGGGGGGCGGAGAGAAAAACTGTTTTTT
>TRBJ2-1|TRBV5-5|.|.
CASSLGGHNEQFF
TGTGCCAGCAGCTTGGGGGGGCACAATGAGCAGTTCTTC
>TRBJ2-4|TRBV5-1|.|.
CASSLAPFGSKNIQYF
TGCGCCAGCAGCTTGGCTCCCTTTGGCTCCAAAAACATTCAGTACTTC
>TRBJ2-1|TRBV5-1|.|TRBD1
CASSSGQGYNEQFF
TGCGCCAGCAGCTCGGGACAGGGTTACAATGAGCAGTTCTTC
>TRBJ2-3|TRBV2|few|TRBD2
CASRGLAGGPTDTQYF
TGTGCCAGCAGAGGACTAGCGGGAGGGCCGACAGATACGCAGTATTTT
>TRBJ2-3|TRBV5-4|.|TRBD2
CASSLVRGKDTQYF
TGTGCCAGCAGCTTGGTGCGGGGGAAAGATACGCAGTATTTT
>TRBJ1-3|TRBV6-1|.|.
CASSPPRFSGNTIYF
TGTGCCAGCAGCCCCCCCCGGTTCTCTGGAAACACCATATATTTT
>TRBJ2-3|TRBV5-6|.|TRBD2
CASSPGLAPGYTDTQYF
TGTGCCAGCAGCCCGGGACTAGCTCCAGGCTACACAGATACGCAGTATTTT
>TRBJ2-2|TRBV27|.|TRBD1
CASSLGTGQGGRELFF
TGTGCCAGCAGTTTAGGGACAGGGCAAGGGGGTAGGGAGCTGTTTTTT
>TRBJ1-1|TRBV5-4|few|.
CASSFGTKNTEAFF
TGTGCCAGCAGCTTCGGGACAAAGAACACTGAAGCTTTCTTT
>TRBJ2-2|TRBV6-5|.|.
CASSYLKGAGELFF
TGTGCCAGCAGTTACCTTAAAGGGGCCGGGGAGCTGTTTTTT
>TRBJ2-7|TRBV28|once|.
CASSLSRSGNPYEQYF
TGTGCCAGCAGTTTATCCCGATCCGGGAATCCCTACGAGCAGTACTTC
>TRBJ2-4|TRBV2|.|TRBD1
CASRGTGGIIIQYF
TGTGCCTCACGAGGGACAGGGGGGATCATCATTCAGTACTTC
>TRBJ1-5|TRBV2|once|.
CASSLDSVNQPQHF
TGTGCCAGCAGTCTTGACAGTGTGAATCAGCCCCAGCATTTT
>TRBJ1-2|TRBV28|medium-sized|TRBD1
CASSPWGQGVPSYGYTF
TGTGCCAGCAGTCCGTGGGGACAGGGCGTTCCTAGCTATGGCTACACCTTC
>TRBJ2-7|TRBV11-2|.|TRBD2
CASSTQTNLAGRLYEQYF
TGTGCCAGCAGCACCCAAACGAACCTAGCGGGGCGCTTGTACGAGCAGTACTTC
>TRBJ2-1|TRBV11-3|.|.
CASSLGNRVDNEQFF
TGTGCCAGCAGCTTAGGGAACAGGGTTGACAATGAGCAGTTCTTC
>TRBJ2-5|TRBV9|.|.
CASSTRPGQTQYF
TGTGCCAGCAGCACCCGTCCAGGGCAGACCCAGTACTTC
>TRBJ2-7|TRBV28|.|.
CASRPTVSYEQYF
TGTGCCAGCAGGCCGACAGTTTCCTACGAGCAGTACTTC
>TRBJ2-7|TRBV30|.|.
CAWSVGGYEQYF
TGTGCCTGGAGTGTAGGAGGCTACGAGCAGTACTTC
>TRBJ2-5|TRBV11-2|once|.
CASSLESIGQKETQYF
TGTGCCAGCAGCCTCGAATCTATAGGACAGAAAGAGACCCAGTACTTC
>TRBJ2-1|TRBV14|.|TRBD1
CASSQEWQGVLRNEQFF
TGTGCCAGCAGCCAAGAATGGCAGGGGGTACTGAGGAATGAGCAGTTCTTC
>TRBJ2-5|TRBV15|.|.
CATSRGGEAQETQYF
TGTGCCACCAGCAGAGGAGGGGAGGCACAAGAGACCCAGTACTTC
>TRBJ1-1|TRBV5-4|.|.
CASSPGVRPGDTEAFF
TGTGCCAGCAGCCCTGGGGTACGCCCGGGAGACACTGAAGCTTTCTTT
>TRBJ1-5|TRBV5-5|.|.
CASSPIGQAQPQHF
TGTGCCAGCAGCCCGATTGGCCAGGCTCAGCCCCAGCATTTT
>TRBJ2-2|TRBV5-1|.|.
CASSLFPTGELFF
TGCGCCAGCAGCTTGTTCCCTACCGGGGAGCTGTTTTTT
>TRBJ1-4|TRBV7-2|.|TRBD1
CASSLDRANEKLFF
TGTGCCAGCAGCCTGGACAGGGCTAATGAAAAACTGTTTTTT
>TRBJ2-5|TRBV29-1|.|TRBD1
CSGQTGANQETQYF
TGCAGCGGCCAAACAGGGGCCAACCAAGAGACCCAGTACTTC
>TRBJ1-5|TRBV27|few|.
CASSLQGLSNQPQHF
TGTGCCAGCAGTTTACAGGGACTTAGCAATCAGCCCCAGCATTTT
>TRBJ2-2|TRBV7-2|.|TRBD1
CASSRDRGRTGELFF
TGTGCCAGCAGCAGAGACAGGGGGCGGACCGGGGAGCTGTTTTTT
>TRBJ2-5|TRBV5-1|.|.
CASSLGGTEETQYF
TGCGCCAGCAGCTTAGGAGGGACCGAAGAGACCCAGTACTTC
>TRBJ2-5|TRBV11-2|.|.
CASSLATAQETQYF
TGTGCCAGCAGCTTAGCGACAGCTCAAGAGACCCAGTACTTC
>TRBJ1-1|TRBV19|few|.
CASSITPQNTEAFF
TGTGCCAGTAGTATTACACCCCAGAACACTGAAGCTTTCTTT
>TRBJ2-3|TRBV28|.|.
CASSFQQGLTTQYF
TGTGCCAGCAGTTTTCAACAGGGTTTAACTACGCAGTATTTT
>TRBJ2-2|TRBV10-3|.|.
CAISDGDNTGELFF
TGTGCCATCAGTGACGGGGATAACACCGGGGAGCTGTTTTTT
>TRBJ1-2|TRBV27|.|TRBD1
CASSLTGGVTNYGYTF
TGTGCCAGCAGTTTAACAGGGGGCGTAACTAACTATGGCTACACCTTC
>TRBJ2-4|TRBV7-2|.|TRBD2
CASSLQAGGAKNIQYF
TGTGCCAGCAGCTTACAAGCGGGAGGGGCCAAAAACATTCAGTACTTC
>TRBJ2-7|TRBV7-8|.|.
CASSLGSGTLTYEQYF
TGTGCCAGCAGCTTAGGGTCGGGGACTTTAACCTACGAGCAGTACTTC
>TRBJ2-3|TRBV27|.|TRBD2
CASSPLGKLAAQYF
TGTGCCAGCAGTCCCCTGGGAAAACTAGCGGCGCAGTATTTT
>TRBJ2-1|TRBV7-6|.|TRBD2
CASSLGTSGWGGNEQFF
TGTGCCAGCAGCTTGGGGACTAGCGGATGGGGGGGCAATGAGCAGTTCTTC
>TRBJ1-2|TRBV28|.|.
CASSSPGGWTYGYTF
TGTGCCAGCAGTTCCCCGGGAGGGTGGACGTATGGCTACACCTTC
>TRBJ2-1|TRBV11-2|.|TRBD1
CASSLMGQGGYNEQFF
TGTGCCAGCAGCTTAATGGGACAGGGAGGCTACAATGAGCAGTTCTTC
>TRBJ1-5|TRBV27|.|TRBD1
CASSFQGALGQPQHF
TGTGCCAGCAGTTTTCAGGGGGCTTTGGGTCAGCCCCAGCATTTT
>TRBJ2-7|TRBV6-1|.|.
CASSAQASYEQYF
TGTGCCAGCAGTGCCCAGGCCTCCTACGAGCAGTACTTC
>TRBJ2-7|TRBV21-1|.|.
CASSDRRVEQYF
TGTGCCAGCAGCGACCGACGGGTCGAGCAGTACTTC
>TRBJ2-5|TRBV6-5|few|.
CASRSLGTQYF
TGTGCCAGCAGATCACTAGGGACCCAGTACTTC
>TRBJ2-7|TRBV7-8|.|TRBD1
CASSLEQGGIGYEQYF
TGTGCCAGCAGCTTAGAACAGGGGGGAATAGGATACGAGCAGTACTTC
>TRBJ2-7|TRBV28|.|TRBD1
CAGRRGGQGARGSYEQYF
TGTGCCGGGAGGCGAGGGGGACAGGGGGCCAGGGGGTCCTACGAGCAGTACTTC